This T cell receptor (beta chain) was found in a study of early T cells in non-severe SARS-CoV-2 infection. This clonotype occurred many times. The CDR3 runs to 16 residues. The ends lost 4 bases at V and 3 bases at J; junction bases unmatched: 4. In germline, CDR1 is LNHDA, CDR2 SQIVND (reference sequence). Unique molecular identifiers were affixed to single, distinct cDNA molecules. TCRdb reprocessed the 5' RACE reads via MiXCR and lists one record per CDR3 protein. The table has about 83,000 distinct CDR3 sequences, roughly an eighth seen once. The specimen sequenced was whole blood. This chain links TRBV19 with TRBJ2-7, with TRBD2 identical over 15 bases. The TCR originated in an adult who was a healthcare worker with PCR-confirmed SARS-CoV-2 infection or an uninfected control (not recorded which). CDR3 in DNA: TGTGCCAGTAGTAGGACTAGCGGGGGGGCGGTCTACGAGCAGTACTTC. It specifies CASSRTSGGAVYEQYF.